This entry is about one TCR beta chain. As yet, its antigen is unknown. This entry belongs to a study of blood T cells in healthy people across ages. A second PCR, run for about 6 to 11 cycles, used a sample-barcoded 5' primer plus a J-beta primer mix. Using its own MiXCR run on the 5' RACE reads, TCRdb lists one record per CDR3 protein. This sample yields hundreds of thousands of distinct CDR3 sequences, of which roughly 25% are seen a single time; just under 9.5% belongs to the top ten. Notes on the study in general: Investigators viewed diversity estimates from one million T cells as underestimates, the study reported.

This same sample was also part of a study on T cells of mothers and their children. This second study says: Three healthy Caucasian mothers, along with their six children, served as the donors. Overlap measured in related mother-child pairs was slightly, non-significantly higher than in unrelated pairs.

The sequenced sample was blood. This clonotype originated in a boy aged 5-17 years in good health.

The CDR3 reads CASSAGQGAYGYTF. DNA of the CDR3: TGTGCCAGCAGCGCGGGACAGGGGGCCTATGGCTACACCTTC. The rearrangement uses TRBV7-9 and TRBJ1-2; TRBD1 matches at 12 bases. Per germline, CDR1 SEHNR and CDR2 FQNEAQ (reference sequence). The CDR3 consists of 14 residues. V lost 5 bases and J lost 4; bases outside the gene matches: 2.